A selection of T cell receptor beta chains follows, all from one sample in a study of CD8 T cells in ankylosing spondylitis. TCRdb reprocessed the 5' RACE reads via MiXCR and lists one record per CDR3 protein. The table lists about 300,000 distinct CDR3 sequences, 11% of them singletons. The sample comprised blood, either unsorted or a sorted T cell fraction (not recorded which). Receptors originate from a female donor with ankylosing spondylitis or in good health (not recorded which). Both conserved end residues are part of each CDR3. The order of the fields is V gene, clone size, D gene, J gene, CDR3 DNA, CDR3 protein. D genes are given only for firm matches. Size tells how often a clone was seen (once, few, many) or the class of an expanded clone, and some rows leave it out.

V gene: TRBV6-2/TRBV6-3; clone size: many; D gene: -; J gene: TRBJ2-1; CDR3 DNA: TGTGCCAGCACCCAGCGGCGGGGCTCCTACAATGAGCAGTTCTTC; CDR3 protein: CASTQRRGSYNEQFF
V gene: TRBV30; clone size: once; D gene: -; J gene: TRBJ1-1; CDR3 DNA: TGTGCCTGGGAAGGACAGACGAACACTGAAGCTTTCTTT; CDR3 protein: CAWEGQTNTEAFF
V gene: TRBV29-1; clone size: many; D gene: TRBD2; J gene: TRBJ2-1; CDR3 DNA: TGCAGCGCCGGGACTAGTTCCTACAATGAGCAGTTCTTC; CDR3 protein: CSAGTSSYNEQFF
V gene: TRBV6-2/TRBV6-3; clone size: many; D gene: TRBD1; J gene: TRBJ1-5; CDR3 DNA: TGTGCCAGCACCCGGGGACAGGTTAATCAGCCCCAGCATTTT; CDR3 protein: CASTRGQVNQPQHF
V gene: TRBV9; clone size: few; D gene: -; J gene: TRBJ2-4; CDR3 DNA: TGTGCCAGCAGCGTAGACCCCGGGACAACCAAAAACATTCAGTACTTC; CDR3 protein: CASSVDPGTTKNIQYF
V gene: TRBV20-1; clone size: many; D gene: TRBD1; J gene: TRBJ1-1; CDR3 DNA: TGCAGTGCTTCCGGGACAGCGAACACTGAAGCTTTCTTT; CDR3 protein: CSASGTANTEAFF
V gene: TRBV20-1; clone size: -; D gene: TRBD2; J gene: TRBJ2-1; CDR3 DNA: TGCAGTGCTCCGTCAAGAATCGGAGCGGGGTCCTACAATGAGCAGTTCTTC; CDR3 protein: CSAPSRIGAGSYNEQFF
V gene: TRBV20-1; clone size: few; D gene: TRBD2; J gene: TRBJ2-1; CDR3 DNA: TGCAGTGCTAGGGGACTAGCGGGAGGGCCTAGTGAGCAGTTCTTC; CDR3 protein: CSARGLAGGPSEQFF
V gene: TRBV20-1; clone size: many; D gene: TRBD2; J gene: TRBJ2-1; CDR3 DNA: TGCAGTGCAATAGCGGGGGGGCCGATAAATGAGCAGTTCTTC; CDR3 protein: CSAIAGGPINEQFF
V gene: TRBV15; clone size: -; D gene: -; J gene: TRBJ1-1; CDR3 DNA: TGTGCCACCAGCAGAGATCCACAGACCGAAGCTTTCTTT; CDR3 protein: CATSRDPQTEAFF
V gene: TRBV5-1; clone size: many; D gene: TRBD1; J gene: TRBJ2-5; CDR3 DNA: TGCGCCAGCACCTGGGACAGGAAAGAGACCCAGTACTTC; CDR3 protein: CASTWDRKETQYF
V gene: TRBV6-1; clone size: -; D gene: -; J gene: TRBJ2-3; CDR3 DNA: TGTGCCAGCAGTGTTTCCGGGGCCCCCACAGATACGCAGTATTTT; CDR3 protein: CASSVSGAPTDTQYF
V gene: TRBV7-2; clone size: many; D gene: TRBD1; J gene: TRBJ1-2; CDR3 DNA: TGTGCCAGCAGCTTAGCCCAGGGGGCAGCCTATGGCTACACCTTC; CDR3 protein: CASSLAQGAAYGYTF
V gene: TRBV24-1; clone size: few; D gene: -; J gene: TRBJ2-2; CDR3 DNA: TGTGCCACCAGTTCCCTGTGGGGACGCGGCAACACCGGGGAGCTGTTTTTT; CDR3 protein: CATSSLWGRGNTGELFF
V gene: TRBV19; clone size: -; D gene: TRBD1; J gene: TRBJ1-5; CDR3 DNA: TGTGCCAGTAGAAGGGACAGGGTGAGCAATCAGCCCCAGCATTTT; CDR3 protein: CASRRDRVSNQPQHF
V gene: TRBV4-3; clone size: many; D gene: -; J gene: TRBJ2-1; CDR3 DNA: TGCGCCAGCAGCCAAGATCTTTTTGGGGAGTCGCAGTTCTTC; CDR3 protein: CASSQDLFGESQFF
V gene: TRBV6-2/TRBV6-3; clone size: many; D gene: -; J gene: TRBJ1-5; CDR3 DNA: TGTGCCAGCAACAGGGACCCGATTACCAGCCAGCATTTT; CDR3 protein: CASNRDPITSQHF
V gene: TRBV29-1; clone size: many; D gene: -; J gene: TRBJ1-1; CDR3 DNA: TGCAGCACGACGGGGAACACTGAAGCTTTCTTT; CDR3 protein: CSTTGNTEAFF
V gene: TRBV29-1; clone size: few; D gene: -; J gene: TRBJ2-7; CDR3 DNA: TGCAGCGCTATAACCGGGCCGTACGAGCAGTACTTC; CDR3 protein: CSAITGPYEQYF
V gene: TRBV11-2; clone size: many; D gene: -; J gene: TRBJ2-4; CDR3 DNA: TGTGCCAGCAGCTTACGCCCAGAAGGTTTTAGCATTCAGTACTTC; CDR3 protein: CASSLRPEGFSIQYF
V gene: TRBV7-8; clone size: many; D gene: TRBD1; J gene: TRBJ2-3; CDR3 DNA: TGTGCCAGCAGAAAGGACAGGGCTTCTACCACAGATACGCAGTATTTT; CDR3 protein: CASRKDRASTTDTQYF
V gene: TRBV24-1; clone size: many; D gene: -; J gene: TRBJ2-1; CDR3 DNA: TGTGCCACCCAAGCGAGATGGGATGAGCAGTTCTTC; CDR3 protein: CATQARWDEQFF
V gene: TRBV28; clone size: many; D gene: -; J gene: TRBJ1-3; CDR3 DNA: TGTGCCAGCAGGAATGGGGGGGGCGCGAACACCATATATTTT; CDR3 protein: CASRNGGGANTIYF
V gene: TRBV7-9; clone size: -; D gene: -; J gene: TRBJ1-1; CDR3 DNA: TGTGCCAGCAGCCGGGGTTATGAAGCTTTCTTT; CDR3 protein: CASSRGYEAFF
V gene: TRBV29-1; clone size: -; D gene: -; J gene: TRBJ2-3; CDR3 DNA: TGCAGCGGACAGCTCACAGATACGCAGTATTTT; CDR3 protein: CSGQLTDTQYF
V gene: TRBV5-1; clone size: many; D gene: -; J gene: TRBJ2-1; CDR3 DNA: TGCGCCAGCAGCCGGGACGGGGAGCAGTTCTTC; CDR3 protein: CASSRDGEQFF
V gene: TRBV20-1; clone size: many; D gene: TRBD2; J gene: TRBJ2-1; CDR3 DNA: TGCAGTGCTTTAAAGACTAGCGGGGCTAACAATGAGCAGTTCTTC; CDR3 protein: CSALKTSGANNEQFF
V gene: TRBV20-1; clone size: many; D gene: -; J gene: TRBJ1-2; CDR3 DNA: TGCAGTGCTAGAGGGGGGGTTGGTTCGGGCTATGGCTACACCTTC; CDR3 protein: CSARGGVGSGYGYTF
V gene: TRBV20-1; clone size: -; D gene: TRBD1; J gene: TRBJ1-1; CDR3 DNA: TGCAGTGCTAGAGAAGGGGGCGTCACTGAAGCTTTCTTT; CDR3 protein: CSAREGGVTEAFF
V gene: TRBV14; clone size: -; D gene: -; J gene: TRBJ1-1; CDR3 DNA: TGTGCCAGCAGCTTCGGGACACTCAACGCTGAAGCTTTCTTT; CDR3 protein: CASSFGTLNAEAFF
V gene: TRBV28; clone size: many; D gene: TRBD1; J gene: TRBJ1-2; CDR3 DNA: TGTGCCAGCAGTAAAACAAGGACAGGGGTTACCTATGGCTACACCTTC; CDR3 protein: CASSKTRTGVTYGYTF
V gene: TRBV6-2/TRBV6-3; clone size: many; D gene: TRBD1; J gene: TRBJ2-1; CDR3 DNA: TGTGCCAGCAGCATGGACAGGGCCGCCTACAATGAGCAGTTCTTC; CDR3 protein: CASSMDRAAYNEQFF
V gene: TRBV20-1; clone size: many; D gene: TRBD1; J gene: TRBJ2-2; CDR3 DNA: TGCAGTGCTAGAAGGGGGCTGTTTAACACCGGGGAGCTGTTTTTT; CDR3 protein: CSARRGLFNTGELFF